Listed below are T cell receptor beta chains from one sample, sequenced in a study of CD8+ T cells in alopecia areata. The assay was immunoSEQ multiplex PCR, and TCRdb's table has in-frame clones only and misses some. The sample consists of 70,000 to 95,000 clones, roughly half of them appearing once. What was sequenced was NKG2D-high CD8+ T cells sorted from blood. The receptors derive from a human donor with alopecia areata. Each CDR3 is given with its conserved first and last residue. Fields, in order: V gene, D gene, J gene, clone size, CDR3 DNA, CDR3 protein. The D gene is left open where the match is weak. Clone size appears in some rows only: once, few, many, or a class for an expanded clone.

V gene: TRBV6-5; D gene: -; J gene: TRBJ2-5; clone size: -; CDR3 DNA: TGTGCCAGCAGTTACGCCCGGCAGGGGATAACCCAGTACTTC; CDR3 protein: CASSYARQGITQYF
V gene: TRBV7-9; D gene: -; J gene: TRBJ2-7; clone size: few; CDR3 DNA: TGTGCCAGCAGCACGACTTTAAACTACGAGCAGTACTTC; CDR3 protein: CASSTTLNYEQYF
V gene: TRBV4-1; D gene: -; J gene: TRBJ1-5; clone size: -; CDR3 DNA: TGCGCCAGCAGCCAAGCAGGGAATAGCAATCAGCCCCAGCATTTT; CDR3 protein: CASSQAGNSNQPQHF
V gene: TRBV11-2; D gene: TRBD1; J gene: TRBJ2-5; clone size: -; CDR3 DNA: TGTGCCAGCAGCTCGGGACAGGGGGCTGGGACCCAGTACTTC; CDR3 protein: CASSSGQGAGTQYF
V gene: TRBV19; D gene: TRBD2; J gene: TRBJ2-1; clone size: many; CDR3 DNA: TGTGCCAGTAGTCCGGGACTAGGGTTCGGGAATGAGCAGTTCTTC; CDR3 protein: CASSPGLGFGNEQFF
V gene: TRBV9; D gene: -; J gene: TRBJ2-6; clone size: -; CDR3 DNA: TGTGCCAGCAGCACAGGGGCCAACGTCCTGACTTTC; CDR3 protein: CASSTGANVLTF
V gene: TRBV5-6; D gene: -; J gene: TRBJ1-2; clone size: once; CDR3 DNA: TGTGCCAGCAGCTTGGATGCAGGGAAAGGAGGCTACACCTTC; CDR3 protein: CASSLDAGKGGYTF
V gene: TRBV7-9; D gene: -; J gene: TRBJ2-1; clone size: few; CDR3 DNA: TGTGCCAGCAGCTCTTCGACAGGTTCTCCTGAGCAGTTCTTC; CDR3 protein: CASSSSTGSPEQFF
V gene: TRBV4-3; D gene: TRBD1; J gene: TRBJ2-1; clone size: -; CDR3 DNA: TGCGCCAGCAGCCAAGACACCGACAGGGTTCATGAGCAGTTCTTC; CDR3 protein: CASSQDTDRVHEQFF
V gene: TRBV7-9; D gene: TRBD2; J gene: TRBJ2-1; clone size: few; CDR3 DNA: TGTGCCAGCAGCGTACTAGCGGGGGGGCCCGCTGAGCAGTTCTTC; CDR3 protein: CASSVLAGGPAEQFF
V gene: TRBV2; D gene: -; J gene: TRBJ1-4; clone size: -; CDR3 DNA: TGTGCCAGCAGTGAAGTTGGTCCTCCGATTTTT; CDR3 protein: CASSEVGPPIF
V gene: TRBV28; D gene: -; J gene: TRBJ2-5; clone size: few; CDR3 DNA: TGTGCCAGCAGTTTAGGCCCACCGGATCCTCAAGAGACCCAGTACTTC; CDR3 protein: CASSLGPPDPQETQYF
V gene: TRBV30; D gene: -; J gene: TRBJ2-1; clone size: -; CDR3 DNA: TGTGCCTGGAGTGTAGTCCGCACCCCCAACAATGAGCAGTTCTTC; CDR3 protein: CAWSVVRTPNNEQFF
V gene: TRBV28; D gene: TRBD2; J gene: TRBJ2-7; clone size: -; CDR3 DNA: TGTGCCAGCCTCACAGCGGGCGGGAGTGACGAGCAGTACTTC; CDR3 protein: CASLTAGGSDEQYF
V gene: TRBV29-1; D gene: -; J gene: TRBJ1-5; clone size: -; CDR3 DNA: TGCAGCGTCCGGGGCGGGAGCAATCAGCCCCAGCATTTT; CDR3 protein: CSVRGGSNQPQHF
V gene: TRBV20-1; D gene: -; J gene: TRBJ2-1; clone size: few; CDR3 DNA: TGCAGTGCGCGTCTAAGCGGTGAGCAGTTCTTC; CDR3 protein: CSARLSGEQFF
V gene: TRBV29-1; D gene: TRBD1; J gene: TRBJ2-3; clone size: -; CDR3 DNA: TGCAGCGCTCCCGAGACAGGGACGATCACAGATACGCAGTATTTT; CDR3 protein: CSAPETGTITDTQYF
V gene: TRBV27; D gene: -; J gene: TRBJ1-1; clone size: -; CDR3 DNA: TGTGCCAGCAGTTTATCGAGCCACCCGAACACTGAAGCTTTCTTT; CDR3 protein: CASSLSSHPNTEAFF
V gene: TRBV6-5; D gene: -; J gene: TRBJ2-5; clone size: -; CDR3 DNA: TGTGCCAGCAGTTACTCTGGGCGGGAGACCCAGTACTTC; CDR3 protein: CASSYSGRETQYF
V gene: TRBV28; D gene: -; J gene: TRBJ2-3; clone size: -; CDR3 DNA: TGTGCCAGCAGTTTATCCGGGGTCACAGATACGCAGTATTTT; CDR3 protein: CASSLSGVTDTQYF
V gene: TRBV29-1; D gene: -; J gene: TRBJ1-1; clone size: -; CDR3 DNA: TGCAGCGTTGAGCTCTTGGGGCAGGGGACTGAAGCTTTCTTT; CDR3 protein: CSVELLGQGTEAFF
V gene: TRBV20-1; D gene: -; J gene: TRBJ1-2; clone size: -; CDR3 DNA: TGCAGTGCTACGACAGTTGGCTACACCTTC; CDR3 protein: CSATTVGYTF
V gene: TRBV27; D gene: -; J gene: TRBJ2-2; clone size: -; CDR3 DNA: TGTGCCAGCAGTTCCCGGGCTGACCGGGCACTGTTTTTT; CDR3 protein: CASSSRADRALFF
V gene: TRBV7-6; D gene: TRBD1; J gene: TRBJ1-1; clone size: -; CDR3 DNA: TGTGCCAGCAGCTTAAGACCCCACAGGGGCACTGAAGCTTTCTTT; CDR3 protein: CASSLRPHRGTEAFF
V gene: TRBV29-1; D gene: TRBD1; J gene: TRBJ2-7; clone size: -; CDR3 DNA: TGCAGCGTTGAAGAGGACGGCAGGGGGACGTACGAGCAGTACTTC; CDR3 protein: CSVEEDGRGTYEQYF
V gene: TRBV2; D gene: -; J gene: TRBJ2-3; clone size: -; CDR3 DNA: TGTGCCACCAGAGGAGATACGCAGTATTTT; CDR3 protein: CATRGDTQYF
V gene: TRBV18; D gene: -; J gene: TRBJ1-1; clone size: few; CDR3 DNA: TGTGCCAGCTCACCACCGAAATGGGGGCTGAACACTGAAGCTTTCTTT; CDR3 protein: CASSPPKWGLNTEAFF
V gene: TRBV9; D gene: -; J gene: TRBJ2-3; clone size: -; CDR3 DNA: TGTGCCAGCAGCGTAGATGAGGGCCTCACAGATACGCAGTATTTT; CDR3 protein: CASSVDEGLTDTQYF
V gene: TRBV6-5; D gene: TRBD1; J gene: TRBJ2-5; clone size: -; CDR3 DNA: TGTGCCAGCAGCGAACAGGGGGGCCAAGAGACCCAGTACTTC; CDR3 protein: CASSEQGGQETQYF
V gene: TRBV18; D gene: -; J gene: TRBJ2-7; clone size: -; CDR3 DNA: TGTGCCAGCTCACCAACCAGCAGCTACGAGCAGTACTTC; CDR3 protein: CASSPTSSYEQYF
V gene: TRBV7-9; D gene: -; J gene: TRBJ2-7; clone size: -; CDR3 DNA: TGTGCCAGCGCTAACAACTACGAGCAGTACTTC; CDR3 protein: CASANNYEQYF
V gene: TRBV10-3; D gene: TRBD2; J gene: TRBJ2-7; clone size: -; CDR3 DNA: TGTGCCATCAGTGAGCCTATCTGGAAGACTAGCGGGGAGCAGTACTTC; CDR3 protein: CAISEPIWKTSGEQYF
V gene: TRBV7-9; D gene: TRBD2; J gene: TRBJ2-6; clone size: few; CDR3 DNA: TGTGCCAGCAGCTTAGGGGAGGGACGGACCTCTGGGGCCAACGTCCTGACTTTC; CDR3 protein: CASSLGEGRTSGANVLTF
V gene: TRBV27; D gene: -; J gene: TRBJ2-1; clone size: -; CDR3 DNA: TGTGCCAGCCTTGGCTACAACAATGAGCAGTTCTTC; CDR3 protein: CASLGYNNEQFF
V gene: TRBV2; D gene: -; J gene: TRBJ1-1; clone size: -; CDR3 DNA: TGTGCCAGCAGTGACGGACATTCCAACACTGAAGCTTTCTTT; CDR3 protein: CASSDGHSNTEAFF
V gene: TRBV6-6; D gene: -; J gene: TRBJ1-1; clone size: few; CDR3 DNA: TGTGCCAGCAGCACGTCCGATAGTAACACTGAAGCTTTCTTT; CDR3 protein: CASSTSDSNTEAFF
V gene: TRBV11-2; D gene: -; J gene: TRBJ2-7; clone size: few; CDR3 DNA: TGTGCCAGCAGCCCCCGGGACGGGACCTTCTACGAGCAGTACTTC; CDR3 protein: CASSPRDGTFYEQYF
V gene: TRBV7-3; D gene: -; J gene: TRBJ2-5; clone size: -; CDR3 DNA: TGTGCCAGCAGCCCCGGAGGGGGACAAGAGACCCAGTACTTC; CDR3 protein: CASSPGGGQETQYF
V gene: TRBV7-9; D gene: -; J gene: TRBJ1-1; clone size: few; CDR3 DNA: TGTGCCAGCAAGCACAGTACTCAGAACACTGAAGCTTTCTTT; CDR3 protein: CASKHSTQNTEAFF
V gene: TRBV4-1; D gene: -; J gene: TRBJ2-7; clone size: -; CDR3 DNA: TGCGCCAGCAGCCAAGTTATGGAACCCTACGAGCAGTACTTC; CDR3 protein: CASSQVMEPYEQYF
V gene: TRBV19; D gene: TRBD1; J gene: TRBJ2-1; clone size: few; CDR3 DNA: TGTGCCAGTAGTGTGGACAGGGACAATGAGCAGTTCTTC; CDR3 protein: CASSVDRDNEQFF
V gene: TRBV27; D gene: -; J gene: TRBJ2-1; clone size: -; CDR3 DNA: TGTGCCAGCAGTTTATCAGCCTACAATGAGCAGTTCTTC; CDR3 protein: CASSLSAYNEQFF
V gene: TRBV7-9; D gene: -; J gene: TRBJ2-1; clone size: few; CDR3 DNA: TGTGCCAGCAGCATGGGTGTACTGAGTGAGCAGTTCTTC; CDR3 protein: CASSMGVLSEQFF